This entry lists 9 T cell receptor beta chains sequenced from one sample in a study of type 1 regulatory T cells. TCRdb recomputed calls from the reads with MiXCR, one row per CDR3 protein. The data contain 65,000 to 80,000 distinct CDR3 sequences, about 20% of them seen just once; the ten biggest clones take up 8.3%. Study-level points and caveats: Compared with non-type 1 regulatory T cells, type 1 regulatory T cells showed a more restricted TCR repertoire.

The antigens these receptors bind are not known. The material sequenced was cultured type 1 regulatory T (Tr1) cells, either the whole culture or a sorted fraction (not recorded which). The receptors derive from a human donor in good health.

The chain combines TRBV7-3 with TRBJ2-3, with D hard to call. The CDR3 totals 14 residues. Germline CDR1 and CDR2: SGHTA and FQGTGA. V shed 2 bases and J shed 0 bases, with 6 bases lying between them. Here the CDR3 reads CASSLVPSTDTQYF. The CDR3 DNA sequence: TGTGCCAGCAGCTTAGTCCCTAGCACAGATACGCAGTATTTT. The variable domain in full, completed from reference TRBV7-3 and TRBJ2-3, reads GAGVSQTPSNKVTEKGKYVELRCDPISGHTALYWYRQSLGQGPEFLIYFQGTGAADDSGLPNDRFFAVRPEGSVSTLKIQRTERGDSAVYLCASSLVPSTDTQYFGPGTRLTVL.

In DNA, the CDR3 is TGTGCCAGCAGCCCCGGGGCTAGCGTGGGGGAGCTGTTTTTT. It codes for CASSPGASVGELFF. This chain joins TRBV11-2 and TRBJ2-2; a possible D gene is TRBD2 (6 bases). Between the trimmed V and J ends, which lost 5 bases and 8 bases, there was a span of 15 bases. Germline loops: CDR1 SGHAT, CDR2 FQNNGV. The CDR3 loop spans 14 amino acids. Based on the CDR3 plus reference TRBV11-2 and TRBJ2-2, the full variable domain is EAGVAQSPRYKIIEKRQSVAFWCNPISGHATLYWYQQILGQGPKLLIQFQNNGVVDDSQLPKDRFSAERLKGVDSTLKIQPAKLEDSAVYLCASSPGASVGELFFGEGSRLTVL.

The chain recombines TRBV29-1 with TRBJ2-3; TRBD2 aligns across 9 bases. CDR3 length: 14 amino acids. The V gene end was trimmed by 5 bases and the J gene end by 4 bases; junction bases not matched to a gene: 7. The V gene's germline CDR1 is SQVTM and CDR2 ANQGSEA. The CDR3 DNA reads as TGCAGCGTTAAAAGGCGGGAGGGTGCAGATACGCAGTATTTT. Protein product: CSVKRREGADTQYF.

This clonotype was observed a few times. CDR3 amino acids: CSVAGRATNEQFF. The DNA of the CDR3 is TGCAGCGTTGCCGGGAGGGCCACCAATGAGCAGTTCTTC. The rearrangement joins TRBV29-1 to TRBJ2-1, with TRBD2 identical over 8 bases. The CDR3 sequence is 13 residues long. The J segment lost 6 bases and the V segment lost 4 bases, leaving 5 bases of the junction unmatched. The germline V gene has CDR1 SQVTM and CDR2 ANQGSEA.

This chain links TRBV28 with TRBJ2-5; no clear D. The CDR3 has 10 amino acids. Per the germline V gene, CDR1 is MDHEN and CDR2 is SYDVKM. The V gene lost 8 bases and the J gene lost 2 bases, with 3 bases spanning the gap. The chain's CDR3 is CASAQETQYF. CDR3 nucleotide sequence: TGTGCCAGCGCGCAAGAGACCCAGTACTTC.

This chain connects TRBV7-2 to TRBJ1-2; D not certain. This CDR3 spans 14 amino acids. CDR1 and CDR2 (germline): SGHTA, FQGNSA. Between the trimmed V and J ends, which lost 1 base and 2 bases, there was a span of 8 bases. CDR3 region: CASSLGRVNYGYTF. The DNA for the CDR3 is TGTGCCAGCAGCTTAGGAAGGGTAAACTATGGCTACACCTTC.

There are a few counts of this clonotype. J is TRBJ2-2 and V is TRBV6-5, with 8 bases fitting TRBD1. Germline trimming cut 6 bases from V and 6 bases from J; bases unmatched to any gene: 3. CDR1 is MNHEY and CDR2 is SVGAGI in the germline V gene. The CDR3 spans 13 residues. CDR3 amino acids: CASSRGRAGELFF. Written as DNA, the CDR3 is TGTGCCAGCAGCAGGGGGCGGGCCGGGGAGCTGTTTTTT.

The CDR3 is CASSHGHPYEQYF. The CDR3 nucleotides are TGCGCCAGCAGCCATGGACACCCCTACGAGCAGTACTTC. The V gene is TRBV5-1, the J gene TRBJ2-7; possible D gene TRBD1, 5 bases. CDR1 SGHRS and CDR2 YFSETQ come from the germline V gene. Trimming took off 4 bases at V and 2 bases at J, with 10 bases between the two ends. The CDR3 totals 13 residues.

J is TRBJ2-1 and V is TRBV12-3 or TRBV12-4; D perhaps matches TRBD1 (6 bases). This CDR3 region has 12 residues. Trimming left V 2 bases short and J 14 bases short, with 13 bases between. CDR3 sequence reads: CASSLQKDRKFF. In DNA, the CDR3 is TGTGCCAGCAGTTTACAGAAGGACAGAAAGTTCTTC.